This T cell receptor beta chain emerged from a study of cytomegalovirus exposure and HLA in healthy donors. This clone was recorded once. What it recognizes is unknown. PCR used 60 Vbeta primers and 13 Jbeta primers. Sequencing used immunoSEQ multiplex PCR; TCRdb keeps in-frame clones, though not all of them. The repertoire has some 140,000 clones, roughly 79% of them found once; the top ten carry roughly 1.3%. The CDR3 sequence is 15 residues long. CDR1 KGHSH and CDR2 LQKENI come from the germline V gene. Trimming removed 3 bases from V and 6 bases from J; junction bases left unmatched: 6. Study outcomes and limitations: A later analysis showed TCR association rates differing by HLA locus, peaking at DRB1 and lowest at HLA-C.

The origin of this receptor is a woman aged 40-49 years in good health and CMV-seronegative. Specimen: PBMCs. J is TRBJ2-2 and V is TRBV18; 8 bases fit TRBD2. The CDR3 DNA reads as TGTGCCAGCTCACCTTCCGGACTAGCCGCCGGGGAGCTGTTTTTT. Residues: CASSPSGLAAGELFF.